This TCR beta chain was captured in a study of blood T cell repertoires in COVID-19. About the research overall: PBMCs, B-cell-depleted T cells, or T cells were the source of the cDNA or gDNA that made up the material.

Original processing notes: How many nucleated cells were present was estimated from reference gene primer amplification. Repertoires were generated with immunoSEQ multiplex PCR, while TCRdb's copy carries only in-frame clones and drops some. V and J calls and clone size are copied from that table; D and trimming were computed from the DNA. The sample yields about 80,000 clones, around 83% seen once. What was sequenced was peripheral blood. This receptor was obtained from a human donor in a cohort sampled during active COVID-19.

The CDR3 here is CAWSFEGVTLHF. The CDR3 region has the DNA TGTGCCTGGAGTTTTGAAGGAGTGACCCTCCACTTT. This chain links TRBV30 with TRBJ1-6; D call uncertain. This CDR3 has 12 residues. V was shortened by 2 bases and J by 14 bases, with 13 bases between the two germline ends. In germline, CDR1 is GTSNPN, CDR2 SVGIG (reference sequence).